In its sample, the clone carrying this T cell receptor (beta chain) was seen many times. What it binds is not known. The cDNA was synthesized by 5'RACE incorporating 10-nucleotide random UMIs. TCRdb analysed the 5' RACE reads with MiXCR anew, one entry per CDR3 protein. Of around 94,000 distinct CDR3 sequences listed, 3.5% were seen once; the top ten hold roughly 6%. The data derive from a study of neurological immune-mediated disorders. Study results and limitations: The study found the most TCR clonal expansion in HTLV-1-associated myelopathy and the least in multiple sclerosis, below healthy controls. Clinical features showed no association with the multiple sclerosis repertoire cluster, and MRI features showed none either. No CDR3 amino acid sequences were shared by expanded clones across subjects, suggesting private repertoires in all groups.

The CDR3 length is 20 residues. The V and J ends lost 0 bases and 2 bases, in that order; junction bases with no gene match: 13. Per germline, CDR1 LGHNA and CDR2 YNFKEQ. The chain is built from TRBV4-2 and TRBJ2-7; 13 nucleotides agree with TRBD2. This receptor was obtained from a woman between 18 and 29 years old with multiple sclerosis. Sequencing was done on a sample of PBMCs. The chain's CDR3 is CASSQDGGLAGAQSTYEQYF. The CDR3 nucleotides are TGTGCCAGCAGCCAAGATGGCGGACTAGCGGGAGCGCAGAGTACCTACGAGCAGTACTTC.